The sequence of this T cell receptor (beta chain) was determined in a study of T cell changes during pregnancy in multiple sclerosis (dated by TCRdb to about 2019). Background on the whole study: The study looked at changes in the T cell repertoire across pregnancy in women with multiple sclerosis.

The library relied on the immunoSEQ multiplex PCR assay. The clones in this table, taken by TCRdb from immuneACCESS, are in-frame only. Not every clone is retained; where verified, under half of the shortfall comes from an unresolved V gene, and the cause of the rest is unknown. Recorded for this sample are around 70,000 clones; roughly 92% of them occurred a single time. The leading ten clones occupy roughly 3.9% of the sample. The CDR3 covers 16 residues, taking in both the cysteine and the phenylalanine. Of the read, only the CDR3 DNA is kept; its 48 bases are in frame from base 1. From a lookup of the germline V gene (reference sequence), CDR1 and CDR2 are GTSNPN and SVGIG. About this clone: Its antigen is not yet known. Base qualities are not provided; no much larger clone lies one nucleotide away.

Sequenced material: peripheral blood, taken after pregnancy. The chain is encoded by TRBV30 joined to TRBJ2-6, and 14 bases in between align with TRBD2. This sequence originates from a female donor in good health, enrolled as a control in a pregnancy study. Here the CDR3 is given as CASGTSGSFRANVLTF. The sequenced DNA is TGTGCTTCCGGGACTAGCGGGAGTTTCAGGGCCAACGTCCTGACTTTC.